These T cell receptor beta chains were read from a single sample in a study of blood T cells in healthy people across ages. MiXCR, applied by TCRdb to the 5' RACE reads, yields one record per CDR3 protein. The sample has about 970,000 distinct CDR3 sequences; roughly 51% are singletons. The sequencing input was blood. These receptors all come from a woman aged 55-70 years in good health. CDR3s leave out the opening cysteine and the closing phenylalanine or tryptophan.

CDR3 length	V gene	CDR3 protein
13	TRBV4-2	ASSFASGAYNEQY
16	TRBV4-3	ASSQAWTGGAVGGGYT
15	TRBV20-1	SARDPFWTSATDTQY
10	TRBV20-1	RQEGDSYEQY
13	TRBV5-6	ASSLSAGFTDTQY
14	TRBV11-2	ASSLAHTVSYNEQY
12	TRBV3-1	ASSQGTDTGELF
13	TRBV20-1	SAGDLGTGADTQY
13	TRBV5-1	ASSPLGLNQETQY
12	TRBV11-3	ASSLDWPADTQY
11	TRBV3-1	ASRGSTNEKLF
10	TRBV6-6	ASSASSVEQY